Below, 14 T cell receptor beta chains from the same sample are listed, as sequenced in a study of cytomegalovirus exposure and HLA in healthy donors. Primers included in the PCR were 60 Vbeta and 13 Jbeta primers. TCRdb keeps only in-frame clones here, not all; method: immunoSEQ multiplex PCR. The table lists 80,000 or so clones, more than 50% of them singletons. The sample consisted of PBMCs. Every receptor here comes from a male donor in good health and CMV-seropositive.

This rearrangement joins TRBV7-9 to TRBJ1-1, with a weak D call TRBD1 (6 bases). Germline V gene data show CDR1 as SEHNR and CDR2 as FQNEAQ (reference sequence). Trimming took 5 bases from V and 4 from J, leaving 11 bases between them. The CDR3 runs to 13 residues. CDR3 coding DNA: TGTGCCAGCAGCGCGAGGGGGGGCACTGAAGCTTTCTTT. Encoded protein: CASSARGGTEAFF.

CDR3 in DNA: TGTGCCAGCTCACCCGGACAGGGGGCCGGAAACACCATATATTTT. Amino acids: CASSPGQGAGNTIYF. This sequence joins TRBV18 and TRBJ1-3; TRBD1 matches 11 bases. Trimming at V came to 3 bases and at J to 4 bases, leaving 2 bases not matched to a gene. This CDR3 region has 15 residues. Germline V gives CDR1 KGHSH, CDR2 LQKENI. Full variable domain (missing parts from reference TRBV18 and TRBJ1-3): NAGVMQNPRHLVRRRGQEARLRCSPMKGHSHVYWYRQLPEEGLKFMVYLQKENIIDESGMPKERFSAEFPKEGPSILRIQQVVRGDSAAYFCASSPGQGAGNTIYFGEGSWLTVV.

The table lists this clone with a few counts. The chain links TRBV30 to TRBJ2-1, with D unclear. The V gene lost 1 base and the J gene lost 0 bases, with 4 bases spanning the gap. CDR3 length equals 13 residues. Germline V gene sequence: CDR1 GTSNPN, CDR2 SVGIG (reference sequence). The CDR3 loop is CAWSGSSYNEQFF. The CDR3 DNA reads TGTGCCTGGAGTGGGAGCTCCTACAATGAGCAGTTCTTC.

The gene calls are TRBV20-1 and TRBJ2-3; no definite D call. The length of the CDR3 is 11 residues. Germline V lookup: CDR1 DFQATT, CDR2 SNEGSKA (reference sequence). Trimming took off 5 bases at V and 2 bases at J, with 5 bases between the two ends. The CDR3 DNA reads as TGCAGTGCTGAGATCACAGATACGCAGTATTTT. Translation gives CSAEITDTQYF.

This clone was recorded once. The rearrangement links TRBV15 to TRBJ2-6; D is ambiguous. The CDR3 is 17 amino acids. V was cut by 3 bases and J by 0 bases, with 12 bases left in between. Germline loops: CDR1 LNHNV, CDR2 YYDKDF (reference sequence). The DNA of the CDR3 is TGTGCCACCAGCAGCGAACCGGTCCTCTCTGGGGCCAACGTCCTGACTTTC. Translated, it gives CATSSEPVLSGANVLTF.

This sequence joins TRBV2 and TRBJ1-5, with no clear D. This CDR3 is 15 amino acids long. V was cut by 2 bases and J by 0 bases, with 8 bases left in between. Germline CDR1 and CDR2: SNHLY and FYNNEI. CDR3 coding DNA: TGTGCCAGCAGTGAAAGCTATTATAGCAATCAGCCCCAGCATTTT. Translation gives CASSESYYSNQPQHF.

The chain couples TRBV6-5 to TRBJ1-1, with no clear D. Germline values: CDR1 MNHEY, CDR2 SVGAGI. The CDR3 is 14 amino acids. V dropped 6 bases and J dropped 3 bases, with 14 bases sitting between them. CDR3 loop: CASRLPGSDTEAFF. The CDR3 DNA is TGTGCCAGCAGACTCCCAGGATCGGACACTGAAGCTTTCTTT.

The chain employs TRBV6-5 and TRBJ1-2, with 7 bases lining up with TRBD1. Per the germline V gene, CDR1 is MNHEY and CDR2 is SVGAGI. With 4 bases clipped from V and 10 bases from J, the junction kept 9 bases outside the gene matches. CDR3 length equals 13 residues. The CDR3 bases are TGTGCCAGCAGTTCATCACAGGGGACCCCCTACACCTTC. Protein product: CASSSSQGTPYTF.

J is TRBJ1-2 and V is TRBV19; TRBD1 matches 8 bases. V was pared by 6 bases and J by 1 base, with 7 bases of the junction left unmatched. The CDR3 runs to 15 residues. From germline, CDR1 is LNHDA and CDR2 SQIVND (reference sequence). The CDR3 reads CASSWGQDLNYGYTF. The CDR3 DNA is TGTGCCAGTAGCTGGGGACAGGACCTTAACTATGGCTACACCTTC.

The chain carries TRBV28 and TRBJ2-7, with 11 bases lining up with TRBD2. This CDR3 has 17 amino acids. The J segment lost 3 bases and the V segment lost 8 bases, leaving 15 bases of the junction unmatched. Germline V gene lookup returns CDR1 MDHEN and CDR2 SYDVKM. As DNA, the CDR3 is TGTGCCAGCCCGCCTTGCCGACGACTAGCGGGAAACTACGAGCAGTACTTC. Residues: CASPPCRRLAGNYEQYF.

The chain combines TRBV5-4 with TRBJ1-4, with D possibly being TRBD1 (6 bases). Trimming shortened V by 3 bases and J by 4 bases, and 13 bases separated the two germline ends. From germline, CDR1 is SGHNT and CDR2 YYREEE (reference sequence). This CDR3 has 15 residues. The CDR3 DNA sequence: TGTGCCAGCAGCTCCGTACCGGGACATAATGAAAAACTGTTTTTT. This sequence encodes CASSSVPGHNEKLFF.

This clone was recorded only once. The CDR3: CSVGTMGHEKLFF. The CDR3 region has the DNA TGCAGCGTTGGCACTATGGGGCATGAAAAACTGTTTTTT. The V and J genes are TRBV29-1 and TRBJ1-4; tentative D call: TRBD1 (5 bases). Germline V lookup: CDR1 SQVTM, CDR2 ANQGSEA. V lost 4 bases and J lost 6, with 12 bases in between. The CDR3 spans 13 residues.

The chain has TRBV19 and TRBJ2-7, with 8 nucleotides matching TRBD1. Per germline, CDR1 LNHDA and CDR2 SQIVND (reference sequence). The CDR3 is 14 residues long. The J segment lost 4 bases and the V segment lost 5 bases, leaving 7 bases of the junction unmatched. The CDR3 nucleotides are TGTGCCAGTAGTGCTCGACAGGGGCCTTACGAGCAGTACTTC. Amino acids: CASSARQGPYEQYF.

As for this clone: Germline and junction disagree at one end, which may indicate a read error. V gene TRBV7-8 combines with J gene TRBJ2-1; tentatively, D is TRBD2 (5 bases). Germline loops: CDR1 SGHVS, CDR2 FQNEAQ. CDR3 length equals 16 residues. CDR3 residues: CASSGRVLLSNNEQFF. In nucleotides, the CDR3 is TGTGCCAGCAGCGGGCGGGTCCTACTCTCCAACAATGAGCAGTTCTTC.